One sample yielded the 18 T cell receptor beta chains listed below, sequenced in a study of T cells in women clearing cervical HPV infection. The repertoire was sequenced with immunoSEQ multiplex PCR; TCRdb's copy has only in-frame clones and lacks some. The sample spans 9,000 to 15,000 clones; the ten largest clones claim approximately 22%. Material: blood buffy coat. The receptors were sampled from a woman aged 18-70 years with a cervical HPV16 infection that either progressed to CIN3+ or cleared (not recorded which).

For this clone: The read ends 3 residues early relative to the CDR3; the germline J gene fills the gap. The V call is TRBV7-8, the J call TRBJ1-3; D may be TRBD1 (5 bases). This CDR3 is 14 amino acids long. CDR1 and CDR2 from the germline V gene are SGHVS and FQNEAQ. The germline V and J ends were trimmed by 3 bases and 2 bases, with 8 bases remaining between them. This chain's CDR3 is CASSFRGTGNTIYF. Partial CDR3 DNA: TGTGCCAGCAGCTTTAGGGGTACTGGAAACACC.

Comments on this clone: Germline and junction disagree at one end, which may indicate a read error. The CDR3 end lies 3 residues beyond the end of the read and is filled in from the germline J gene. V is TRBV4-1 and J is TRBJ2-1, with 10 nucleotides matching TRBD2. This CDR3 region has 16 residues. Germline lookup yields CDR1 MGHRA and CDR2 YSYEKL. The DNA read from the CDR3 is TGCACCAGCAGCCAGGGAGGGACTAGCGAATACAATGAG. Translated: CTSSQGGTSEYNE. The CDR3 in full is CTSSQGGTSEYNEQFF.

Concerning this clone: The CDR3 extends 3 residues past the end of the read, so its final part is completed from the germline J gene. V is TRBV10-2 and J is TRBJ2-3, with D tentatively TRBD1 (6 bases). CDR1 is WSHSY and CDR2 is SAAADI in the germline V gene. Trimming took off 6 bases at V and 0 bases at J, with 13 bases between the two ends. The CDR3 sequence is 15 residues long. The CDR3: CASRQGLASTDTQYF. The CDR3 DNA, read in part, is TGCGCCAGCAGGCAGGGGCTAGCCAGCACAGATACG.

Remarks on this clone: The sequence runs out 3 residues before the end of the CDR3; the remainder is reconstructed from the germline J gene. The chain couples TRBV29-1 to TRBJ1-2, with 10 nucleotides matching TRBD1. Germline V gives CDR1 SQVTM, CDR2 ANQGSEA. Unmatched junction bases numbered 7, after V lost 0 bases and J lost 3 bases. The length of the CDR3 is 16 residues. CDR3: CSVEDPGQGKYYGYTF. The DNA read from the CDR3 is TGCAGCGTTGAAGATCCGGGACAGGGGAAGTACTATGGC.

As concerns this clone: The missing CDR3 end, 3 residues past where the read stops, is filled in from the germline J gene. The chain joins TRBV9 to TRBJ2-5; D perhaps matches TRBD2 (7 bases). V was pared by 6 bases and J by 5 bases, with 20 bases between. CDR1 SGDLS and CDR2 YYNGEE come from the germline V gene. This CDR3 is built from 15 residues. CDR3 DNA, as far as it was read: TGTGCCAGCACCCTTGGGGGGGGGCTATCGGAGACC. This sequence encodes CASTLGGGLSET. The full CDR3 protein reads CASTLGGGLSETQYF.

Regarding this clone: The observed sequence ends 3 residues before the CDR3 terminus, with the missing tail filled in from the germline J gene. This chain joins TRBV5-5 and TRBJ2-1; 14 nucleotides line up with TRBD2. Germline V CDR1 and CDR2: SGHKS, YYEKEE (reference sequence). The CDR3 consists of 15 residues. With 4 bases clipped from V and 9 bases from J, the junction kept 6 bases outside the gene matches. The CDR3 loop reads CASSPGTSGGREQFF. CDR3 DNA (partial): TGTGCCAGCAGCCCCGGGACTAGCGGGGGTCGTGAG. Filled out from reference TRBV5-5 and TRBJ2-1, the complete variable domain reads DAGVTQSPTHLIKTRGQQVTLRCSPISGHKSVSWYQQVLGQGPQFIFQYYEKEERGRGNFPDRFSARQFPNYSSELNVNALLLGDSALYLCASSPGTSGGREQFFGPGTRLTVL.

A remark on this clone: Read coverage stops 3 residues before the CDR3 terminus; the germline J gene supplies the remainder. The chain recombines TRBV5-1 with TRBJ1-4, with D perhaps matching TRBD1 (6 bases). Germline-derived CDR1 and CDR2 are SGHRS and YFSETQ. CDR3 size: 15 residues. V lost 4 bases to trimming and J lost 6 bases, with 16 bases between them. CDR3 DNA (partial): TGCGCCAGCAGCATCATCGGGACACCCGATGAAAAA. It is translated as CASSIIGTPDEK. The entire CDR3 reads CASSIIGTPDEKLFF.

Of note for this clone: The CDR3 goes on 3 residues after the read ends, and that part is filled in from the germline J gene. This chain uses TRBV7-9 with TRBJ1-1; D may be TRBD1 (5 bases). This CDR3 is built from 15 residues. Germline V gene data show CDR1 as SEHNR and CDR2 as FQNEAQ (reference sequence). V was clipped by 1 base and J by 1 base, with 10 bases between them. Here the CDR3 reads CASSLVQGPNTEAFF. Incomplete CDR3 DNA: TGTGCCAGCAGCTTAGTCCAGGGCCCGAACACTGAA. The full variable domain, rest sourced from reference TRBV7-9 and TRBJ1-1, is DTGVSQNPRHKITKRGQNVTFRCDPISEHNRLYWYRQTLGQGPEFLTYFQNEAQLEKSRLLSDRFSAERPKGSFSTLEIQRTEQGDSAMYLCASSLVQGPNTEAFFGQGTRLTVV.

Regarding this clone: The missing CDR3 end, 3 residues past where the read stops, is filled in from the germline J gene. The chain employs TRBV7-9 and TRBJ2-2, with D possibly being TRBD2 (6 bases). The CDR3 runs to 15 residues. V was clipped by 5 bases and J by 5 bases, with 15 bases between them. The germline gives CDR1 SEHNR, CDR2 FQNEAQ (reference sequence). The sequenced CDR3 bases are TGTGCCAGCAGCGCCGGGACTCCCTTTACCGGGGAG. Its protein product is CASSAGTPFTGE. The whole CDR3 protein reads CASSAGTPFTGELFF.

The CDR3: CASRPPGEKLFF. CDR3 DNA, as far as it was read: TGTGCCAGTAGGCCCCCGGGGGAAAAA. The chain couples TRBV19 to TRBJ1-4, with D hard to call. The observed sequence ends 3 residues before the CDR3 terminus, with the missing tail filled in from the germline J gene. CDR3 length: 12 residues. CDR1 and CDR2 from the germline V gene are LNHDA and SQIVND (reference sequence). V was cut by 6 bases and J by 8 bases, with 10 bases left in between.

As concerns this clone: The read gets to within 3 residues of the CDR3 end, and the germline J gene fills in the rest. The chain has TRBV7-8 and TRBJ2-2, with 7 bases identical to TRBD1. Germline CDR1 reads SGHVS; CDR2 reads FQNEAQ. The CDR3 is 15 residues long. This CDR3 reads CASSRGTDSALPLFF. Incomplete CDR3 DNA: TGTGCCAGCAGCCGTGGGACAGACTCTGCGCTCCCG. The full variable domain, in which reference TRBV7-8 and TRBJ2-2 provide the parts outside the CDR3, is GAGVSQSPRYKVAKRGQDVALRCDPISGHVSLFWYQQALGQGPEFLTYFQNEAQLDKSGLPSDRFFAERPEGSVSTLKIQRTQQEDSAVYLCASSRGTDSALPLFFGEGSRLTVL.

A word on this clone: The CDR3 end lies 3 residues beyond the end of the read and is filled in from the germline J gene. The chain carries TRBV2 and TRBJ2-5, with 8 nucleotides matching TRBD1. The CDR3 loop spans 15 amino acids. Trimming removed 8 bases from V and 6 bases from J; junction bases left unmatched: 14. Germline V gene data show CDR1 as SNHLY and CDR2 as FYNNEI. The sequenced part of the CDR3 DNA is TGTGCCAGCCTCTACCCCGCGGACAGGGAAAAGACC. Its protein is CASLYPADREKT. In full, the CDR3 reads CASLYPADREKTQYF.

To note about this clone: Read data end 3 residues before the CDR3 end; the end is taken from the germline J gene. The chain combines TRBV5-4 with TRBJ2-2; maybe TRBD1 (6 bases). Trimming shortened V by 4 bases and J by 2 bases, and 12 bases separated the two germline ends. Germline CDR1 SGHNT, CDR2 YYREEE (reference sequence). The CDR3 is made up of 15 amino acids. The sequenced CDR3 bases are TGTGCCAGCAGCATAGGACAGATCAACACCGGGGAG. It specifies CASSIGQINTGE. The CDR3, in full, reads CASSIGQINTGELFF.

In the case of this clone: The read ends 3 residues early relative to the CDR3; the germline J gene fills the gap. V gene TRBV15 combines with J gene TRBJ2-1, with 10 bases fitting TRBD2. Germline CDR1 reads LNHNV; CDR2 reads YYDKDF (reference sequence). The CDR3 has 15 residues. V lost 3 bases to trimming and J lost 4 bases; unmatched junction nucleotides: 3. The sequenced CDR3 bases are TGTGCCACCAGCAGTAGCGGGGGGCCATACAATGAG. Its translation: CATSSSGGPYNE. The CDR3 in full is CATSSSGGPYNEQFF. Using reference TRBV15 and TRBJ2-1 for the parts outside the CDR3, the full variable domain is DAMVIQNPRYQVTQFGKPVTLSCSQTLNHNVMYWYQQKSSQAPKLLFHYYDKDFNNEADTPDNFQSRRPNTSFCFLDIRSPGLGDTAMYLCATSSSGGPYNEQFFGPGTRLTVL.

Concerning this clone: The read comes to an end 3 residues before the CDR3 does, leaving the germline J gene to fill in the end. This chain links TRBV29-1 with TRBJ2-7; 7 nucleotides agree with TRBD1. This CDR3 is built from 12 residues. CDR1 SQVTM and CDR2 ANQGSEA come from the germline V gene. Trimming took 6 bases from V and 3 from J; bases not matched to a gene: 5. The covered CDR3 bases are TGCAGCGTGCCCCGGGACAGCTACGAG. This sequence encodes CSVPRDSYE. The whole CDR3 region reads CSVPRDSYEQYF.

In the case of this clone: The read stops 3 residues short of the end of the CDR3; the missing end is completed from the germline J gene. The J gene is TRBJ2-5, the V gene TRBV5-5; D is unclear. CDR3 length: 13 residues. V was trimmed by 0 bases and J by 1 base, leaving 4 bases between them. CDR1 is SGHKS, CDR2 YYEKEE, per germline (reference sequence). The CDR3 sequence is CASSLASQETQYF. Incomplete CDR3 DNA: TGTGCCAGCAGCTTGGCCAGCCAAGAGACC.

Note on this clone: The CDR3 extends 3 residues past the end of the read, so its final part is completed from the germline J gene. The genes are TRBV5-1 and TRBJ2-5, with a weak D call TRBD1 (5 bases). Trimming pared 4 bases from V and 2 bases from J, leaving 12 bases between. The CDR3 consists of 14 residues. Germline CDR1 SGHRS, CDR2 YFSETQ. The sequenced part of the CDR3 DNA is TGCGCCAGCAGCGCGACAGCCACTCAAGAGACC. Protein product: CASSATATQET. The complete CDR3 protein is CASSATATQETQYF.

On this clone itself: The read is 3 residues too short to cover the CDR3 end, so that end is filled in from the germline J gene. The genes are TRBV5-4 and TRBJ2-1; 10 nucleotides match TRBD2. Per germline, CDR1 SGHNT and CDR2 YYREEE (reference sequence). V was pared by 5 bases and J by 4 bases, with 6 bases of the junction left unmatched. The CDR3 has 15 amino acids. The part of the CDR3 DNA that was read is TGTGCCAGCAGTTTTAGCGGGGGGCATTACAATGAG. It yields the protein CASSFSGGHYNE. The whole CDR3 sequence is CASSFSGGHYNEQFF.